The following is a TCR beta chain sequence with its context. The sample originates from a study of glioma-infiltrating T cells after dendritic cell vaccination. The primer mix had 60 V beta and 13 J beta primers. Clones were sequenced by immunoSEQ multiplex PCR, and TCRdb holds only the in-frame ones, with some missing. The table includes about 50,000 clones, over 75% detected once. Time point: after dendritic cell vaccination, including at tumor progression/relapse. The TCR originated in a human donor with glioblastoma. The material was blood, obtained after dendritic cell vaccination.

The DNA for the CDR3 is TGTGCCAGCAGCTTGGGGGCGCCACAAGAGACCCAGTACTTC. Amino acid sequence: CASSLGAPQETQYF. The J gene is TRBJ2-5, the V gene TRBV5-5; D not certain. The V end was cut by 0 bases, the J end by 2 bases, with 8 bases between. Germline CDR1 and CDR2: SGHKS and YYEKEE (reference sequence). The CDR3 length is 14 residues.